This entry features one T cell receptor (beta chain) sequence. No antigen is known for it. The protocol was immunoSEQ multiplex PCR, while the TCRdb copy is restricted to in-frame clones and leaves out a portion. Altogether roughly 140,000 clones are present, 87% being singletons, with the ten largest covering under 15%. This entry belongs to a study of radiation and T cells in renal cell carcinoma. Across the study: Nephrectomy followed 15 Gy stereotactic body radiation by 4 weeks. Study-level findings and limits: In blood, top tumor clones expanded by 2 weeks, shrinking by 4. Without pretreatment biopsies, baseline tumor clonotype presence was undetermined.

The CDR3 covers 21 residues. Germline CDR1 reads SGHTA; CDR2 reads FQGTGA. Trimming removed 0 bases from V and 0 bases from J, with 26 bases in between. The time point denotes: blood 2 weeks post-SBRT. Treatment noted: 15 Gy SBRT to primary tumor, nephrectomy 4 weeks later. This rearrangement joins TRBV7-3 to TRBJ1-1; D remains ambiguous. This sequence was found in a woman aged 45-60 years with renal cell carcinoma. The sequences come from blood, collected from a patient whose treatment included radiotherapy and nephrectomy. Here the CDR3 DNA reads TGTGCCAGCAGCTTAACTCCCCTCGGGGAGGGTAAAATTCAAATGAACACTGAAGCTTTCTTT. The encoded protein is CASSLTPLGEGKIQMNTEAFF.